This T cell receptor beta chain was documented in a study of T-cell memory formation after mild COVID-19. This CDR3 is built from 14 residues. Germline values: CDR1 SQVTM, CDR2 ANQGSEA. V was trimmed by 3 bases and J by 5 bases, leaving 16 bases between them. TCRdb reprocessed the 5' RACE reads with MiXCR, giving one entry per CDR3 protein. The table includes about 240,000 distinct CDR3 sequences, 8.5% to 9.5% detected once. The specimen sequenced was PBMCs or a T cell subset sorted from them (not recorded which). This sequence joins TRBV29-1 and TRBJ2-5; no firm D call. The TCR originated in a man between 18 and 35 years old who had mild COVID-19 (a few samples of this study predate the infection). Cell type and time point are not known. CDR3 amino acids: CSVELAVLRETQYF. As DNA, the CDR3 is TGCAGCGTTGAGTTGGCGGTCCTTAGGGAGACCCAGTACTTC.